One sample yielded the 27 T cell receptor beta chains listed below, sequenced in a study of T cells in Graves' hyperthyroidism and ophthalmopathy. Amplified TCR beta CDR3 regions derived from RNA transcripts. The HTBI primer set drove a first-round RT-PCR of the TCR CDR3. TCRdb itself ran the multiplex PCR reads through MiXCR, one entry per CDR3 protein. The table has roughly 570,000 distinct CDR3 sequences, about 45% seen once. The source material was peripheral blood or thyroid tissue (not recorded which). Receptors originate from a young woman with Graves' hyperthyroidism.

In regard to this clonotype: With a much larger clone just one base away, this may be a read error. The chain joins TRBV12-5 to TRBJ2-7; the match to TRBD1 covers 7 bases. This CDR3 has 14 amino acids. Per germline, CDR1 LGHNT and CDR2 FRNRAP. The CDR3 is CASSLRQGVHKQYF. CDR3 bases: TGTGCCAGCAGTTTACGGCAGGGGGTCCACAAGCAGTACTTC.

This clonotype was seen a single time. This chain uses TRBV20-1 with TRBJ2-5; 8 positions match TRBD2. There are 17 residues in the CDR3. V trimming: 0 bases; J trimming: 0 bases; junction bases outside the gene matches: 9. The germline CDR1 and CDR2 sequences are DFQATT and SNEGSKA (reference sequence). This CDR3 reads CSARDKPLAGNQETQYF. CDR3 nucleotides: TGCAGTGCTAGAGATAAACCCCTAGCGGGTAACCAAGAGACCCAGTACTTC.

This clonotype was detected many times. The chain uses TRBV6-5 and TRBJ2-7; D might be TRBD1 (6 bases). V lost 5 bases and J lost 5, with 13 bases in between. Looked up from germline, CDR1 is MNHEY and CDR2 is SVGAGI. This CDR3 has 13 residues. The CDR3 DNA reads TGTGCCAGCAGTGGAACAGGGTTGCACGAGCAGTACTTC. It encodes CASSGTGLHEQYF.

The rearrangement uses TRBV19 and TRBJ2-7; weak D call: TRBD1 (6 bases). The CDR3 spans 14 residues. Germline CDR1 and CDR2: LNHDA and SQIVND (reference sequence). V was pared by 10 bases and J by 3 bases, with 19 bases between. CDR3 DNA sequence: TGTGCCAAGAGTCCCCAAAAAGGGGGCTACGAGCAGTACTTC. As protein: CAKSPQKGGYEQYF.

The table lists this clonotype with many counts. This chain links TRBV5-1 with TRBJ1-1; TRBD1 is a possible D gene (5 bases). There are 14 residues in the CDR3. V lost 2 bases and J lost 2, with 10 bases in between. Germline V gives CDR1 SGHRS, CDR2 YFSETQ. The CDR3 spells CASSFGAINTEAFF. Here the CDR3 DNA reads TGCGCCAGCAGCTTCGGGGCGATCAACACTGAAGCTTTCTTT.

The gene calls are TRBV10-3 and TRBJ2-1, with 9 bases that match TRBD2. In germline, CDR1 is ENHRY, CDR2 SYGVKD. The V segment lost 3 bases and the J segment 4 bases; nucleotides outside the gene matches: 7. This CDR3 contains 16 residues. This chain's CDR3 is CAISEPTSGVYNEQFF. The CDR3 nucleotides are TGTGCCATCAGTGAACCGACTAGCGGAGTGTACAATGAGCAGTTCTTC.

This clonotype turned up a few times. The chain is built from TRBV3-1 and TRBJ1-5, with D tentatively TRBD1 (5 bases). Trimming took off 5 bases at V and 0 bases at J, with 14 bases between the two ends. The V gene's germline CDR1 is LGHDT and CDR2 YNNKEL (reference sequence). This CDR3 is 16 amino acids long. CDR3 bases: TGTGCCAGCAGCAAAAGCGAGACAGCTAGCAATCAGCCCCAGCATTTT. Protein sequence: CASSKSETASNQPQHF.

This clonotype was seen many times. The V call is TRBV20-1, the J call TRBJ2-5, with D tentatively TRBD2 (5 bases). Germline CDR1 DFQATT, CDR2 SNEGSKA (reference sequence). V was clipped by 6 bases and J by 5 bases, with 13 bases between them. This CDR3 region has 12 residues. The DNA for the CDR3 is TGCAGTGCCCTTTATAGGAGGGAGACCCAGTACTTC. This sequence encodes CSALYRRETQYF.

This clonotype was detected ten times or more. The CDR3 reads CSVKGQGAGEQYF. The CDR3 DNA is TGCAGTGTCAAGGGACAGGGGGCTGGTGAGCAGTACTTC. The chain couples TRBV29-1 to TRBJ2-7, with 12 positions matching TRBD1. Germline V gene sequence: CDR1 SQVTM, CDR2 ANQGSEA. The CDR3 is 13 residues long.

In this sample, this clonotype turned up many times. The chain employs TRBV7-2 and TRBJ2-2; D call uncertain. CDR1 is SGHTA, CDR2 FQGNSA, per germline. The CDR3 runs to 14 residues. V lost 0 bases and J 5 bases, leaving 7 bases between the germline ends. The CDR3 bases are TGTGCCAGCAGCTTAGCCCTGATGACCGGGGAGCTGTTTTTT. It translates to CASSLALMTGELFF.

The genes are TRBV4-2 and TRBJ2-6; D is undetermined. Germline assignment: CDR1 LGHNA and CDR2 YNFKEQ. Trimming cost V 4 bases and J 0 bases, with 13 bases left between them. The CDR3 contains 17 residues. Here the CDR3 reads CASSPDWAFSGANVLTF. CDR3 nucleotide sequence: TGTGCCAGCAGCCCAGATTGGGCCTTCTCTGGGGCCAACGTCCTGACTTTC.

This clonotype was counted many times. The chain carries TRBV7-2 and TRBJ2-2; D is unclear. The V gene's germline CDR1 is SGHTA and CDR2 FQGNSA. Trimming left V 4 bases short and J 7 bases short, with 7 bases between. This CDR3 spans 12 amino acids. The CDR3 bases are TGTGCCAGCAGCTCGTACGGCGGGGAGCTGTTTTTT. Amino acids: CASSSYGGELFF.

There are many counts of this clonotype. The CDR3, as DNA: TGTGCCAGCAGCCCACAGGGGACGGAGGGGAAAAAACTGTTTTTT. Protein sequence: CASSPQGTEGKKLFF. The chain joins TRBV7-8 to TRBJ1-4; 7 bases fit TRBD1. The V segment lost 5 bases and the J segment 9 bases; nucleotides outside the gene matches: 12. Per germline, CDR1 SGHVS and CDR2 FQNEAQ. The CDR3 is 15 residues long. The full variable domain, in which reference TRBV7-8 and TRBJ1-4 provide the parts outside the CDR3, is GAGVSQSPRYKVAKRGQDVALRCDPISGHVSLFWYQQALGQGPEFLTYFQNEAQLDKSGLPSDRFFAERPEGSVSTLKIQRTQQEDSAVYLCASSPQGTEGKKLFFGSGTQLSVL.

A word on this clonotype: The missing conserved phenylalanine or tryptophan at the end of this CDR3 makes a read error likely. This chain connects TRBV15 to TRBJ2-7; tentative D call: TRBD1 (6 bases). Germline CDR1 and CDR2: LNHNV and YYDKDF (reference sequence). The CDR3 contains 14 residues. The CDR3 here is CATLGGRASYEQYL. CDR3 sequence (DNA): TGTGCAACCCTTGGGGGCAGGGCTTCCTACGAGCAGTACCTC.

This clonotype came up once. The junction departs from the called germline gene at one end, perhaps through a read error. J is TRBJ1-1 and V is TRBV6-2 or TRBV6-3; a possible D gene is TRBD1 (6 bases). Looked up from germline, CDR1 is MNHEY and CDR2 is SVGEGT. The CDR3 is 13 amino acids. The CDR3 reads CASSSFGDTGAFF. CDR3 sequence (DNA): TGTGCCAGCAGTTCCTTCGGGGACACTGGAGCTTTCTTT.

The rearrangement joins TRBV15 to TRBJ1-2; 9 nucleotides match TRBD1. J lost 6 bases, V lost 4 bases, and 12 bases had no gene match. CDR1 and CDR2 from the germline V gene are LNHNV and YYDKDF (reference sequence). The CDR3 is 16 residues long. CDR3 nucleotides: TGTGCCACCAGCATTCCGGGACAGGGTTATTCGCATGGCTACACCTTC. It specifies CATSIPGQGYSHGYTF.

A word on this clonotype: This may stem from a read error, because a much larger clone lies one nucleotide away. V usage is TRBV11-2 and J usage is TRBJ2-5, with 10 nucleotides matching TRBD1. The V segment lost 3 bases and the J segment 9 bases; nucleotides outside the gene matches: 13. The length of the CDR3 is 16 residues. CDR1 and CDR2 (germline): SGHAT, FQNNGV. The CDR3 here is CASSLAGTGAPKPQYF. DNA of the CDR3: TGTGCCAGCAGCTTGGCCGGGACAGGGGCCCCCAAGCCCCAGTACTTC.

The chain recombines TRBV9 with TRBJ1-2; D is perhaps TRBD1 (6 bases). V was pared by 5 bases and J by 6 bases, with 17 bases between. CDR1 is SGDLS and CDR2 is YYNGEE in the germline V gene. The CDR3 extends over 14 amino acids. CDR3 amino acids: CASSLSSGAHGYTF. CDR3 bases: TGTGCCAGCAGTTTAAGTTCGGGGGCCCATGGCTACACCTTC.

This clonotype was counted many times. The chain recombines TRBV7-9 with TRBJ1-4; perhaps TRBD1 as D (5 bases). In germline, CDR1 is SEHNR, CDR2 FQNEAQ (reference sequence). Trimming left V 1 base short and J 7 bases short, with 13 bases between. This CDR3 has 15 amino acids. In nucleotides, the CDR3 is TGTGCCAGCAGCTTAGTGGGCCAGGGTGCTGAAAAACTGTTTTTT. As protein: CASSLVGQGAEKLFF.

This chain connects TRBV7-2 to TRBJ1-2, with 8 bases identical to TRBD1. The junction had 5 bases not matched to a gene; V was cut back by 5 bases and J by 6 bases. The CDR3 loop spans 13 amino acids. Germline V gene data show CDR1 as SGHTA and CDR2 as FQGNSA. The DNA of the CDR3 is TGTGCCAGCAGCAAACGGACAGGGAATGGCTACACCTTC. This codes for CASSKRTGNGYTF.

This clonotype was counted ten times or more. The DNA of the CDR3 is TGCAGTGCCACCAAATCCTCAGGAAGAACTGAAGCTTTCTTT. This codes for CSATKSSGRTEAFF. This rearrangement joins TRBV20-1 to TRBJ1-1; no clear D gene. Trimming took 6 bases from V and 5 from J, leaving 19 bases between them. The V gene's germline CDR1 is DFQATT and CDR2 SNEGSKA (reference sequence). This CDR3 contains 14 residues.

V and J are TRBV3-1 and TRBJ2-2; no definite D call. Between the trimmed V and J ends, which lost 4 bases and 0 bases, there was a span of 12 bases. The CDR3 has 16 residues. Germline assignment: CDR1 LGHDT and CDR2 YNNKEL (reference sequence). The chain's CDR3 is CASSLLTGANTGELFF. The CDR3 DNA sequence: TGTGCCAGCAGCCTACTAACTGGCGCGAACACCGGGGAGCTGTTTTTT.

The chain recombines TRBV5-1 with TRBJ2-7, with 10 bases aligning to TRBD1. The V segment lost 4 bases and the J segment 5 bases; nucleotides outside the gene matches: 9. The CDR3 is 15 amino acids. Germline loops: CDR1 SGHRS, CDR2 YFSETQ. The CDR3 reads CASSQSGTGVDEQYF. The CDR3 DNA reads TGCGCCAGCAGCCAATCAGGGACAGGGGTCGACGAGCAGTACTTC.

The V and J genes are TRBV11-3 and TRBJ2-7; 7 bases agree with TRBD1. Losses at the gene ends were 0 bases for V and 5 bases for J; bases not matched to a gene: 16. CDR3 length: 18 residues. Germline values: CDR1 SGHNT, CDR2 YENEEA. For the CDR3, the DNA is TGTGCCAGCAGCTTAGATCTAAGGAGAGGCAGGGGGAAGGACGAGCAGTACTTC. Its translation is CASSLDLRRGRGKDEQYF.

There are many counts of this clonotype. J is TRBJ2-7 and V is TRBV7-2; 9 bases fit TRBD2. The CDR3 extends over 15 amino acids. J lost 4 bases, V lost 5 bases, and 9 bases had no gene match. Germline lookup yields CDR1 SGHTA and CDR2 FQGNSA. The CDR3 loop reads CASSQTSGEIYEQYF. The CDR3 region has the DNA TGTGCCAGCAGCCAGACTAGCGGAGAGATTTACGAGCAGTACTTC.

The gene calls are TRBV20-1 and TRBJ1-5; D is possibly TRBD1 (6 bases). V was clipped by 5 bases and J by 7 bases, with 18 bases between them. Germline CDR1 is DFQATT and CDR2 is SNEGSKA (reference sequence). The CDR3 is 14 residues long. CDR3 sequence: CSASDRSETQPQHF. The CDR3 DNA reads TGCAGTGCTTCCGACAGGTCTGAGACCCAGCCCCAGCATTTT.

Of note for this clonotype: A clone one base away is much larger, so this may be a read error. The genes are TRBV12-3 or TRBV12-4 and TRBJ2-2; the D is unclear. The CDR3 totals 12 residues. Trimming left V 7 bases short and J 7 bases short, with 10 bases between. The CDR3 bases are TGTGCCAGCACCGACCCCGGCGGGGAGCTGTTTTTT. Translation: CASTDPGGELFF.